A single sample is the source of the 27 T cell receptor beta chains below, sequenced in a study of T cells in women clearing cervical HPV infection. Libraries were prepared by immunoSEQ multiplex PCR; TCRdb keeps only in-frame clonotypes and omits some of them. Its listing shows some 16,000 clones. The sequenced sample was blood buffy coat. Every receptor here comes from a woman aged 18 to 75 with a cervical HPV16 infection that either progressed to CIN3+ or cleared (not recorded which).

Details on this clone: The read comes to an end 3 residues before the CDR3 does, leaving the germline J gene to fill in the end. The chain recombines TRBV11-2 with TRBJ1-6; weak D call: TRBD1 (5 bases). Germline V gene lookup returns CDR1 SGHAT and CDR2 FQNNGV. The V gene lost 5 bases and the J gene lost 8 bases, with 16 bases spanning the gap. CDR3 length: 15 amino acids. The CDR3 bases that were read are TGTGCCAGCAGCGTCAATACGGGGGAGTATTCACCC. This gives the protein CASSVNTGEYSP. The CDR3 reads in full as CASSVNTGEYSPLHF.

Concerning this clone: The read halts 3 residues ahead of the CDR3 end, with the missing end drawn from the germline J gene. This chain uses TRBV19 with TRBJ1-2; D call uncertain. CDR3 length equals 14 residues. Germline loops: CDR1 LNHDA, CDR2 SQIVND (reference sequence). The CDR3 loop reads CASKDGGSSYDYTF. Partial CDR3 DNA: TGTGCCAGTAAAGACGGCGGGAGCTCCTACGAC.

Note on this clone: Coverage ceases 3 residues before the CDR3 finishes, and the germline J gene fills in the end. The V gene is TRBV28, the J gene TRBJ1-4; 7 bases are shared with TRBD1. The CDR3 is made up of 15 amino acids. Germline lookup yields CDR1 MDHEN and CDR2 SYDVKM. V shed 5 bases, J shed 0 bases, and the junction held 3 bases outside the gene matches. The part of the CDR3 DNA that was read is TGTGCCAGCAGTCCTCAGGGGGCAACTAATGAAAAA. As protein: CASSPQGATNEK. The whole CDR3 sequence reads CASSPQGATNEKLFF.

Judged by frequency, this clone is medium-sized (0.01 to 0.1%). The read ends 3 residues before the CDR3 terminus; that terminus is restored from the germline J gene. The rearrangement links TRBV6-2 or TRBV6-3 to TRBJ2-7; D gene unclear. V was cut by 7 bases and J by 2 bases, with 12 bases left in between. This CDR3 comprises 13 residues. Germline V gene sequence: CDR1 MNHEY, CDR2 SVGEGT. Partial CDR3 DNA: TGTGCCAGCACATCGACACCAGCCTACGAG. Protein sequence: CASTSTPAYE. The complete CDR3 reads CASTSTPAYEQYF.

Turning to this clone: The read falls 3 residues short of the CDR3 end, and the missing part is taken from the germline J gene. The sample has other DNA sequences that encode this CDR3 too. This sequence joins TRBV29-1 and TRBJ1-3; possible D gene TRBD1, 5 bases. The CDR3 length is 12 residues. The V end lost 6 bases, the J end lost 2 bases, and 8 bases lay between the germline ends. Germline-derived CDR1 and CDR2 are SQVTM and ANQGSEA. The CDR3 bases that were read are TGCAGCGTGCGGGGGGCTGGAAACACC. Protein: CSVRGAGNT. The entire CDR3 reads CSVRGAGNTIYF.

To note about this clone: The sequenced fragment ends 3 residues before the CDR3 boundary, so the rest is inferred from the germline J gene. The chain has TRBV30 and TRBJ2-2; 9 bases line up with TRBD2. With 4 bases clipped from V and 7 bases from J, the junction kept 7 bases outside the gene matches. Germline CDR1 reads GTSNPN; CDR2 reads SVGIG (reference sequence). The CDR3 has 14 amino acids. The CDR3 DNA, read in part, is TGTGCCTGGACATGGCGGGAGGGGGTCGGGGAG. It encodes CAWTWREGVGE. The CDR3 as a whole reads CAWTWREGVGELFF.

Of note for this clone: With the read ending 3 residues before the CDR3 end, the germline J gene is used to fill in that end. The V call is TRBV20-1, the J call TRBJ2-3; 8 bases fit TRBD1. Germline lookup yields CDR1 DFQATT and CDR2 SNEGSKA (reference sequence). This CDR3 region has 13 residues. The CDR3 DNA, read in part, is TGCAGTGCTCCCGGACAGGGCAATCAGCCG. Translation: CSAPGQGNQP. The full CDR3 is CSAPGQGNQPQYF.

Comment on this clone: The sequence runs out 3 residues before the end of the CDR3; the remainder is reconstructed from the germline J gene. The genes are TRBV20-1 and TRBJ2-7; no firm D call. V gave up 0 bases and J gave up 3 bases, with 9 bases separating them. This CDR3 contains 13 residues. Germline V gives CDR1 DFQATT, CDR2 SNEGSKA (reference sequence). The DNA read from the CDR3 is TGCAGTGCTAGAGAGGCGGCAAACTACGAG. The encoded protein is CSAREAANYE. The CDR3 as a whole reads CSAREAANYEQYF.

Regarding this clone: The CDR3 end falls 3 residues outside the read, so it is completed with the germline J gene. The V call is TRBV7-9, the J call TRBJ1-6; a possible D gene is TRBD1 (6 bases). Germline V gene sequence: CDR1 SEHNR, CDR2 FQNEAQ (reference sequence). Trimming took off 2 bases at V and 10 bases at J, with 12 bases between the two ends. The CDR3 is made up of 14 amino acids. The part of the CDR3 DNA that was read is TGTGCCAGCAGCTTATGCGCTGGGGGCTCACCC. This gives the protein CASSLCAGGSP. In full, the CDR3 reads CASSLCAGGSPLHF.

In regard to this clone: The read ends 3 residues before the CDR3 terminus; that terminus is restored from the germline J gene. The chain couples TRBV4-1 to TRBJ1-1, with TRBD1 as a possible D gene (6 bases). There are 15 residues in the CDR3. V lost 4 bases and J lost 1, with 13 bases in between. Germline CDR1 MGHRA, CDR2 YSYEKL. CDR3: CASSRDGQTNTEAFF. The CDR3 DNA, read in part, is TGCGCCAGCAGCCGAGACGGACAGACGAACACTGAA.

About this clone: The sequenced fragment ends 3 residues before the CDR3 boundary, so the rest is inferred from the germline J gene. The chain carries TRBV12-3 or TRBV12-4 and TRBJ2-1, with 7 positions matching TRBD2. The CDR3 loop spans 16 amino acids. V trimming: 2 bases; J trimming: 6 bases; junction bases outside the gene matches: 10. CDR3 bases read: TGTGCCAGCAGTTTACTCCCCGGGACTAAAGGCAATGAG. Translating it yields CASSLLPGTKGNE. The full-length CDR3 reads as CASSLLPGTKGNEQFF.

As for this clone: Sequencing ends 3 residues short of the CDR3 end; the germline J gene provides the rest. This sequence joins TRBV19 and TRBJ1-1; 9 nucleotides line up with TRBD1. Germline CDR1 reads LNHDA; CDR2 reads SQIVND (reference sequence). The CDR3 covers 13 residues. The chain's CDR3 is CASSLQGATEAFF. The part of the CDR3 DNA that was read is TGTGCCAGTAGTTTACAGGGGGCGACGGAA.

The covered CDR3 bases are TGTGCCAGCAGCGCCAACACAGGGGTGGCCTCCTACGAG. Amino acids: CASSANTGVASYE. The entire CDR3 protein is CASSANTGVASYEQYF. The gene calls are TRBV13 and TRBJ2-7; 7 bases fit TRBD1. Read sequence stops 3 residues before the CDR3 end, and the germline J gene provides the missing end. Per the germline V gene, CDR1 is PRHDT and CDR2 is FYEKMQ (reference sequence). This CDR3 spans 16 amino acids. V was pared by 5 bases and J by 0 bases, with 10 bases of the junction left unmatched.

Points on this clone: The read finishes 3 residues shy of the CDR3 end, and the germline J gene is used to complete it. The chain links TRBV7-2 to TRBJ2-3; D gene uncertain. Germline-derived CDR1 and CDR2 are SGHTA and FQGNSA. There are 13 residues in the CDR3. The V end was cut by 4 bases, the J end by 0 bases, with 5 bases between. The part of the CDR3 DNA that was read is TGTGCCAGCAGCTCTTATAGCACAGATACG. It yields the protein CASSSYSTDT. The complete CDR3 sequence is CASSSYSTDTQYF.

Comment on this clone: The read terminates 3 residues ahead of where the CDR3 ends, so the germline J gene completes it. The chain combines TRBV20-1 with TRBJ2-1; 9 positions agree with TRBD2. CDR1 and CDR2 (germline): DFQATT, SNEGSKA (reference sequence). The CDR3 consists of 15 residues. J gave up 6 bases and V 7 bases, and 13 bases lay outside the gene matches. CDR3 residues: CSVILAGRAANEQFF. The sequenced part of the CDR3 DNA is TGCAGTGTTATCCTAGCGGGGAGGGCGGCCAATGAG.

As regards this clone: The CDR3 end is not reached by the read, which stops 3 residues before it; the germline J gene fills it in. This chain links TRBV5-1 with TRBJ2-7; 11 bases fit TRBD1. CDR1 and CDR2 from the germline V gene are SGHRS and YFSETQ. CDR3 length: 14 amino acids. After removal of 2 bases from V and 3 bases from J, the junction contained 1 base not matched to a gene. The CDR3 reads CASSLGTGGYEQYF. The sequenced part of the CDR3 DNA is TGCGCCAGCAGCTTAGGGACAGGGGGCTACGAG.

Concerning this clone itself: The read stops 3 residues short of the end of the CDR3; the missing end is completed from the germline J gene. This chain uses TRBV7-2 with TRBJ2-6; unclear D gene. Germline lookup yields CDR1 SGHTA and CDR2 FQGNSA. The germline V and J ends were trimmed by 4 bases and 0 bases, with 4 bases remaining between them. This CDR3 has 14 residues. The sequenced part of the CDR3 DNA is TGTGCCAGCAGCTCCGGCTCTGGGGCCAACGTC. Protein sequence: CASSSGSGANV. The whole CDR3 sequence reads CASSSGSGANVLTF.

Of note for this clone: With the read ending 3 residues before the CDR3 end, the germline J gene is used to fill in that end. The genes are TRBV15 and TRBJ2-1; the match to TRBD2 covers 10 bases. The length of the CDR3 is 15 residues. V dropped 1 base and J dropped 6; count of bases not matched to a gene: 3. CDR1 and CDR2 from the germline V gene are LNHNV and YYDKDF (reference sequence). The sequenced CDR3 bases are TGTGCCACCAGCAGAGGGGCTAGCGGGAGCAATGAG. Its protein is CATSRGASGSNE. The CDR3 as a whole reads CATSRGASGSNEQFF.

Incomplete CDR3 DNA: TGTGCCAGCCGCTTGGGACAGGGGTTCCGTTCACCG. Amino acids: CASRLGQGFRSP. The whole CDR3 region reads CASRLGQGFRSPLFF. This chain joins TRBV6-2 or TRBV6-3 and TRBJ2-2, with TRBD1 matching 10 bases. The CDR3 end is not reached by the read, which stops 3 residues before it; the germline J gene fills it in. Germline V gene data show CDR1 as MNHEY and CDR2 as SVGEGT. The CDR3 consists of 15 residues.

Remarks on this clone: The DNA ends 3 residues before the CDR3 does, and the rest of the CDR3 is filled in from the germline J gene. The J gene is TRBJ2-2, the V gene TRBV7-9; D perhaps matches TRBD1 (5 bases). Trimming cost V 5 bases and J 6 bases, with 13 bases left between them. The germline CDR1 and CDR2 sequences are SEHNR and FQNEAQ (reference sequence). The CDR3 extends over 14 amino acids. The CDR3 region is CASSLGASAGELFF. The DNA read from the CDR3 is TGTGCCAGCAGCCTTGGGGCTTCGGCCGGGGAG.

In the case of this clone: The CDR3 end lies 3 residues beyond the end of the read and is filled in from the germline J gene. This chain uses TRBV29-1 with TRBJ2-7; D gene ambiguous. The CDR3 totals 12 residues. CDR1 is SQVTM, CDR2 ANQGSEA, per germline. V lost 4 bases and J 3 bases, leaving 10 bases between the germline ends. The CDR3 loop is CSVGPSSYEQYF. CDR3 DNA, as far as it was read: TGCAGCGTTGGGCCCTCTAGCTACGAG.

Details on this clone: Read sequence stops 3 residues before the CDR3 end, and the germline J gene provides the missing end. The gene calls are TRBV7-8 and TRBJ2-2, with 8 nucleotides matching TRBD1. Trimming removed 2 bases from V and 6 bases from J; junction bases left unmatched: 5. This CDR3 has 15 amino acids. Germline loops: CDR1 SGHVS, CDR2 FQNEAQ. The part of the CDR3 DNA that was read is TGTGCCAGCAGCTTAAGGGCAGGGGGCTCCGGGGAG. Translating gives CASSLRAGGSGE. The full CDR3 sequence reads CASSLRAGGSGELFF.

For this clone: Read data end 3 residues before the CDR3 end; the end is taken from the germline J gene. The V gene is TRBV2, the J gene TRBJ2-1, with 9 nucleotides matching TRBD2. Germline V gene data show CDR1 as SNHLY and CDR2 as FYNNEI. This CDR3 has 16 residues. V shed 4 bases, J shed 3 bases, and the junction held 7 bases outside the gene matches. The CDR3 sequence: CASSASGRRGYNEQFF. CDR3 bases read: TGTGCCAGCAGTGCCAGCGGGAGGCGTGGCTACAATGAG.

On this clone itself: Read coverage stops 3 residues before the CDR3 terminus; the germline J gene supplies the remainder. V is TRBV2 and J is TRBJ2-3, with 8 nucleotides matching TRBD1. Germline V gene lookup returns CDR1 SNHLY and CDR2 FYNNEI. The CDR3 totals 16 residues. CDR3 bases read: TGTGCCAGCAGTCGGGACAGGTCGGGCAACCAAGAGACG. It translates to CASSRDRSGNQET. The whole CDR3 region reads CASSRDRSGNQETQYF.

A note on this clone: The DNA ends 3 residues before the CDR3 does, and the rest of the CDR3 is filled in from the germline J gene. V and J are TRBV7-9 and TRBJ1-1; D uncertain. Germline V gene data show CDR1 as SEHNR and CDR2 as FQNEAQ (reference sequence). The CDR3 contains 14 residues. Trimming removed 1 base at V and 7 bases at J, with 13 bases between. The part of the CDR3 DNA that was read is TGTGCCAGCAGCTTAGACCCGGTCGCGGGTGAA. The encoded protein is CASSLDPVAGE. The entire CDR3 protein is CASSLDPVAGEAFF. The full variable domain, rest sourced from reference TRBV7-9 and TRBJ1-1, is DTGVSQNPRHKITKRGQNVTFRCDPISEHNRLYWYRQTLGQGPEFLTYFQNEAQLEKSRLLSDRFSAERPKGSFSTLEIQRTEQGDSAMYLCASSLDPVAGEAFFGQGTRLTVV.

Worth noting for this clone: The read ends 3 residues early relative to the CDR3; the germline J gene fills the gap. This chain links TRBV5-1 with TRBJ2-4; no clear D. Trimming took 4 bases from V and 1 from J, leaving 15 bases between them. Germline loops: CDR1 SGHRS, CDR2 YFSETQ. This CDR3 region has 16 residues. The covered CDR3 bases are TGCGCCAGCAGCCACACATTTAAGAGTGCCAAAAACATT. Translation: CASSHTFKSAKNI. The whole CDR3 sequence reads CASSHTFKSAKNIQYF.

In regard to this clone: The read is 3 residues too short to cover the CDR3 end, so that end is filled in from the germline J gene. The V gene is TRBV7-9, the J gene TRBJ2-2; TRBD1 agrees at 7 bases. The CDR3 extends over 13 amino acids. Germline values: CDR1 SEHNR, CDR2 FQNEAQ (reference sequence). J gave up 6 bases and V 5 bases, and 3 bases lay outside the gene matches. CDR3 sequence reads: CASSPDRAGELFF. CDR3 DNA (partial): TGTGCCAGCAGCCCAGACAGGGCCGGGGAG. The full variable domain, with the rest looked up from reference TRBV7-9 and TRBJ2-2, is DTGVSQNPRHKITKRGQNVTFRCDPISEHNRLYWYRQTLGQGPEFLTYFQNEAQLEKSRLLSDRFSAERPKGSFSTLEIQRTEQGDSAMYLCASSPDRAGELFFGEGSRLTVL.